This T cell receptor beta chain was retrieved from a study of CD8+ T cells in alopecia areata. Study-level findings and limits: Higher clonality than in normal scalp was seen in lesional scalp, especially alopecia totalis/universalis.

Described treatment: oral pan-JAK inhibitor, 5-10 mg twice daily. The V gene's germline CDR1 is MNHEY and CDR2 SMNVEV (reference sequence). The CDR3 contains 14 residues. V lost 5 bases to trimming and J lost 6 bases; unmatched junction nucleotides: 7. cDNA serving as the sequencing template came from extracted, reverse transcribed RNA. The repertoire was sequenced with immunoSEQ multiplex PCR; TCRdb's copy has only in-frame clones and lacks some. The sample consists of about 76,000 clones, roughly 70% of them appearing once. On this clone: Its target is not known.

The sequencing used CD8+ T cells sorted from blood, collected at week 24, from a patient treated with tofacitinib. The chain carries TRBV27 and TRBJ2-3; 8 nucleotides line up with TRBD2. The TCR sequence derives from a human donor with alopecia areata. The CDR3, as DNA: TGTGCCAGCAGTAAGGGACTAGTTGGGGATACGCAGTATTTT. Translated: CASSKGLVGDTQYF.